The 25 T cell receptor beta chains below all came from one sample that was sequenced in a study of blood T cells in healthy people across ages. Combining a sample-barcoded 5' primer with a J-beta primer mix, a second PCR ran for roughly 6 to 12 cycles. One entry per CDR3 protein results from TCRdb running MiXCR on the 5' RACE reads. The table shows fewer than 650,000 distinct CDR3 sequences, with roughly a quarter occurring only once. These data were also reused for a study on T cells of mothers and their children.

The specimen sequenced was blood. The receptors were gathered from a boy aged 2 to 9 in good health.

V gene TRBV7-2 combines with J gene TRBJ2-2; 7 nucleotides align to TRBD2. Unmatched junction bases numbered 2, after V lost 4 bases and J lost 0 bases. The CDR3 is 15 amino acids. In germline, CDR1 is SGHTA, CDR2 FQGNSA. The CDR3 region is CASSYGLANTGELFF. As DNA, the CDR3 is TGTGCCAGCAGCTACGGACTAGCGAACACCGGGGAGCTGTTTTTT.

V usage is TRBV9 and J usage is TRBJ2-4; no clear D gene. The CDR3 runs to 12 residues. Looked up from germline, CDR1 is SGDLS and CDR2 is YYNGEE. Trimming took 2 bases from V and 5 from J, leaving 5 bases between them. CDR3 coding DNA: TGTGCCAGCAGCGTTCGAGAAAACATTCAGTACTTC. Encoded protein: CASSVRENIQYF.

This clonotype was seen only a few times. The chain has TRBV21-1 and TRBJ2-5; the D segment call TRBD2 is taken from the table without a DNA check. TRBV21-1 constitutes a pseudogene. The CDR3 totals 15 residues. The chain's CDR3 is CASRGETPWRETQYF. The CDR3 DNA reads TGTGCCAGCAGGGGAGAGACCCCATGGAGAGAGACCCAGTACTTC.

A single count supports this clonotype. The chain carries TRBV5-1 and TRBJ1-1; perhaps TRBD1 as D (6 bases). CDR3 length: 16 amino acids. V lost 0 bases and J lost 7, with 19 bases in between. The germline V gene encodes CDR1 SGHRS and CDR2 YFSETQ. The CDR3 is CASSLGRVTGLFEAFF. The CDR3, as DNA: TGCGCCAGCAGCTTGGGACGTGTGACAGGCTTATTTGAAGCTTTCTTT.

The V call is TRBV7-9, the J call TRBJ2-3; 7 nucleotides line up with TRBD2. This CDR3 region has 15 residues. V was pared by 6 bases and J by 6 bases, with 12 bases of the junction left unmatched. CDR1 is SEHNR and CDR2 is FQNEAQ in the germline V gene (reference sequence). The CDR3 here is CASSLLSGARDTQYF. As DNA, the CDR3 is TGTGCCAGCAGTCTTCTGAGCGGGGCACGCGATACGCAGTATTTT.

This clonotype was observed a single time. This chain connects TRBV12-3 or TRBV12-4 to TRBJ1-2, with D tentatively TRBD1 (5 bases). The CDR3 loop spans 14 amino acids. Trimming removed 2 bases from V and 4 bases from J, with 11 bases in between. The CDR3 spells CASSLRGPAYGYTF. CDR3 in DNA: TGTGCCAGCAGTTTAAGGGGACCGGCCTATGGCTACACCTTC.

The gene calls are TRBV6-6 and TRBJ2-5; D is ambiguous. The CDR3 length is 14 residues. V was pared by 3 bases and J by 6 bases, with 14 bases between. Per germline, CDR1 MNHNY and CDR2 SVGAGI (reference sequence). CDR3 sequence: CASSYEAGMKTQYF. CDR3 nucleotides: TGTGCCAGCAGTTATGAGGCAGGAATGAAGACCCAGTACTTC.

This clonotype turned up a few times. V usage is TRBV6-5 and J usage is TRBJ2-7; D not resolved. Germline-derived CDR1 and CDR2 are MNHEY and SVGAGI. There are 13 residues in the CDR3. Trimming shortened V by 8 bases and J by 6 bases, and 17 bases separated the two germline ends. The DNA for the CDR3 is TGTGCCAGCGGCCCCCGGGCCCAAGGCGAGCAGTACTTC. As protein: CASGPRAQGEQYF.

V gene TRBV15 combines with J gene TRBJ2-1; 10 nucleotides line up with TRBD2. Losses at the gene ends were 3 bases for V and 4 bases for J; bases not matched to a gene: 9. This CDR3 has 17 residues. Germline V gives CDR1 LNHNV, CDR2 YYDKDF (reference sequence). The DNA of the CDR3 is TGTGCCACCAGCAGGTCGAAGCGGGAGGGTACTTACAATGAGCAGTTCTTC. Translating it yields CATSRSKREGTYNEQFF.

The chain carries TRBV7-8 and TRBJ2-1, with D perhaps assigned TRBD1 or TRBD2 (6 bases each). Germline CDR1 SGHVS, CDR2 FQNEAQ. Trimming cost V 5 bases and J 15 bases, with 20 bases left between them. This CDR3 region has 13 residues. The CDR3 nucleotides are TGTGCCAGCAGCCTCCCGCAAAGGGGGGCTCGGTTCTTC. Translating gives CASSLPQRGARFF.

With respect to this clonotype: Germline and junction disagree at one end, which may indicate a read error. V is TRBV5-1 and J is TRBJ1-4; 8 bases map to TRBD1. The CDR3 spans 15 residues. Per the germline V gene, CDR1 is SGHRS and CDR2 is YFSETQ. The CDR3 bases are TGCGCGAGCAGCTACCGACAGGGGACTAATGAAAAACTGTTTTTT. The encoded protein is CASSYRQGTNEKLFF.

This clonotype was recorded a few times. In nucleotides, the CDR3 is TGTGCCAGCAGCTTCCGAGGGCTAGCGGGAGGGTACTCCTCCTACGAGCAGTACTTC. Translated, it gives CASSFRGLAGGYSSYEQYF. The chain couples TRBV7-2 to TRBJ2-7, with 12 bases identical to TRBD2. The V and J ends lost 3 bases and 0 bases, in that order; junction bases with no gene match: 12. Germline V gene lookup returns CDR1 SGHTA and CDR2 FQGNSA. The CDR3 totals 19 residues.

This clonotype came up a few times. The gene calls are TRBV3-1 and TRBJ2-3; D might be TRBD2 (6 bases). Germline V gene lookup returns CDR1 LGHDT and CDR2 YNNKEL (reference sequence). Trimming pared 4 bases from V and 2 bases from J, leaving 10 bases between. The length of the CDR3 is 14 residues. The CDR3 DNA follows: TGTGCCAGCAGCCCCACGGGACTCACAGATACGCAGTATTTT. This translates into CASSPTGLTDTQYF.

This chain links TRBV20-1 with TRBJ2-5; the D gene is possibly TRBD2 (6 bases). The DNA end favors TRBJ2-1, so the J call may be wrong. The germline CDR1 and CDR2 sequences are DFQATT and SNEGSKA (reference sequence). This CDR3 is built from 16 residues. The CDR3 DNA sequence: TGCAGTGCTAGAGATCCGAGCGGGTTCCCCCACAATGAGCAGTTCTTC. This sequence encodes CSARDPSGFPHNEQFF.

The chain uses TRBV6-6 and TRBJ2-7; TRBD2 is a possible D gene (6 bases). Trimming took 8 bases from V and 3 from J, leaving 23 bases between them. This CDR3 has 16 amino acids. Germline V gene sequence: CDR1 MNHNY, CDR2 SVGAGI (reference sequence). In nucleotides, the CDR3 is TGTGCCAGCGGATCGGCCCATGGTGGGAGGAGCTACGAGCAGTACTTC. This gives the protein CASGSAHGGRSYEQYF.

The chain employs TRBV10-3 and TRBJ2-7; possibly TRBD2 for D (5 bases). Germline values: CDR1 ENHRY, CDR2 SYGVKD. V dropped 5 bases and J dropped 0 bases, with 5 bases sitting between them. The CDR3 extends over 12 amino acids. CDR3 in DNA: TGTGCCATCAGTAGCGGCTCCTACGAGCAGTACTTC. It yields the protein CAISSGSYEQYF.

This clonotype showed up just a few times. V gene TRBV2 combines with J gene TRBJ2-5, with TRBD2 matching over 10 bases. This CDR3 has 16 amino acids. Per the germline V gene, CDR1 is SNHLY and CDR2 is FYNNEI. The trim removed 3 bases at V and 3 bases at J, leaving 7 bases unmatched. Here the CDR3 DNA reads TGTGCCAGCAGTGACCGGACTAGCGGAATCAAAGAGACCCAGTACTTC. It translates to CASSDRTSGIKETQYF.

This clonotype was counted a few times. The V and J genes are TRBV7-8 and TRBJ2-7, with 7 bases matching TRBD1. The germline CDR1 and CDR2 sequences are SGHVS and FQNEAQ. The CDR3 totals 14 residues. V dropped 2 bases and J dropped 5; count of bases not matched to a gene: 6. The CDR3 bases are TGTGCCAGCAGCTTAACGGGACAGACCGACGAGCAGTACTTC. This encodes CASSLTGQTDEQYF. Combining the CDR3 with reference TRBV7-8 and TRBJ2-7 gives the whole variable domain GAGVSQSPRYKVAKRGQDVALRCDPISGHVSLFWYQQALGQGPEFLTYFQNEAQLDKSGLPSDRFFAERPEGSVSTLKIQRTQQEDSAVYLCASSLTGQTDEQYFGPGTRLTVT.

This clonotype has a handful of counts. CDR3 protein: CASRGAGGDSPLHF. The CDR3 coding sequence is TGTGCCAGTAGGGGGGCAGGGGGTGATTCACCCCTCCACTTT. The chain has TRBV9 and TRBJ1-6, with 7 nucleotides matching TRBD1. The CDR3 covers 14 residues. J lost 8 bases, V lost 8 bases, and 10 bases had no gene match. The germline V gene encodes CDR1 SGDLS and CDR2 YYNGEE. Drawing the rest from reference TRBV9 and TRBJ1-6, the complete variable domain is DSGVTQTPKHLITATGQRVTLRCSPRSGDLSVYWYQQSLDQGLQFLIQYYNGEERAKGNILERFSAQQFPDLHSELNLSSLELGDSALYFCASRGAGGDSPLHFGNGTRLTVT.

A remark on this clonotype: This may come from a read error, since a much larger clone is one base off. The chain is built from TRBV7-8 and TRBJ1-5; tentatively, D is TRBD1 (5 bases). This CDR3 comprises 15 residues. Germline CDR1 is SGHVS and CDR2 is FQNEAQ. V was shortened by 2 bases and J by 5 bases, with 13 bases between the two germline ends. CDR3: CASSLSRGPYQPQHF. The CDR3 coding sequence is TGTGCCAGCAGCTTAAGCCGGGGCCCTTATCAGCCCCAGCATTTT.

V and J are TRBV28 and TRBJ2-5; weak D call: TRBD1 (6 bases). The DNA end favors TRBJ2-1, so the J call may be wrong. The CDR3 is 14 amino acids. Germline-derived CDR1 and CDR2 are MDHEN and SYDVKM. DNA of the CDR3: TGTGCCAGCAGATACTCCAGGGGAAGGAATGAGCAGTTCTTC. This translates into CASRYSRGRNEQFF.

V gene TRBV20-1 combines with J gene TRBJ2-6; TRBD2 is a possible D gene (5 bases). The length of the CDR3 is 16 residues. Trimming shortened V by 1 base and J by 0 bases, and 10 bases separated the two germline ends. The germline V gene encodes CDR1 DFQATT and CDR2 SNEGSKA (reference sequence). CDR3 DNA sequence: TGCAGTGCTAGAGCGGACTTTCTCTCTGGGGCCAACGTCCTGACTTTC. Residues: CSARADFLSGANVLTF.

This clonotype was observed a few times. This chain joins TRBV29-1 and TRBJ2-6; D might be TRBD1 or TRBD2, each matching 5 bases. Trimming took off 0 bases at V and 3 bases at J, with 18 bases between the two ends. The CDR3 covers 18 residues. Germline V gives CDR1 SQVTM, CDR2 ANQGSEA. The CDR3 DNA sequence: TGCAGCGTTGAAGACCGGGCTAGGGACCTAATTGGGGCCAACGTCCTGACTTTC. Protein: CSVEDRARDLIGANVLTF. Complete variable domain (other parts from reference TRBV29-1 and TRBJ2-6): SAVISQKPSRDICQRGTSLTIQCQVDSQVTMMFWYRQQPGQSLTLIATANQGSEATYESGFVIDKFPISRPNLTFSTLTVSNMSPEDSSIYLCSVEDRARDLIGANVLTFGAGSRLTVL.

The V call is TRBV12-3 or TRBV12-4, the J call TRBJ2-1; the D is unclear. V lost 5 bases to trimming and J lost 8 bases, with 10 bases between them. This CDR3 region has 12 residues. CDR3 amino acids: CASSPYRDEQFF. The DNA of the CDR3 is TGTGCCAGCAGTCCGTACCGAGATGAGCAGTTCTTC.

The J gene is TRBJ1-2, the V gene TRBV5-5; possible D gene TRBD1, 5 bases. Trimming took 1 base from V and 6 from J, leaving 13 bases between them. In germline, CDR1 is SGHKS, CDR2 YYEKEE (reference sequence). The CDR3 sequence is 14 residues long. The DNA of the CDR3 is TGTGCCAGCAGCTTGCAGGGTTCTGCGGATGGCTACACCTTC. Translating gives CASSLQGSADGYTF. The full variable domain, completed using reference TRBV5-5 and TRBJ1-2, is DAGVTQSPTHLIKTRGQQVTLRCSPISGHKSVSWYQQVLGQGPQFIFQYYEKEERGRGNFPDRFSARQFPNYSSELNVNALLLGDSALYLCASSLQGSADGYTFGSGTRLTVV.